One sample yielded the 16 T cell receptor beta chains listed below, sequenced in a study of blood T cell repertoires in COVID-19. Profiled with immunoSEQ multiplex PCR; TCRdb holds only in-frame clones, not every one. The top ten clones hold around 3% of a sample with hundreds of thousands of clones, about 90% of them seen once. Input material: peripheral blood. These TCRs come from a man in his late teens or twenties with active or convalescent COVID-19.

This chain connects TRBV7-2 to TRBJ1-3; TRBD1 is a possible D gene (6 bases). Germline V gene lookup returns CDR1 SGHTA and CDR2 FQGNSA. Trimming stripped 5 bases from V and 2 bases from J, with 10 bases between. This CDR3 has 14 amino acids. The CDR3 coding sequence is TGTGCCAGCAGCCCGGGGGGCCCTGGAAACACCATATATTTT. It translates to CASSPGGPGNTIYF.

This CDR3 reads CASSFRLAGSYEQYF. The DNA of the CDR3 is TGTGCCAGCAGCTTCCGACTAGCGGGATCCTACGAGCAGTACTTC. V and J are TRBV7-2 and TRBJ2-7, with 11 bases identical to TRBD2. The CDR3 is 15 amino acids. J lost 1 base, V lost 3 bases, and 2 bases had no gene match. Germline-derived CDR1 and CDR2 are SGHTA and FQGNSA. Complete variable domain (other parts from reference TRBV7-2 and TRBJ2-7): GAGVSQSPSNKVTEKGKDVELRCDPISGHTALYWYRQSLGQGLEFLIYFQGNSAPDKSGLPSDRFSAERTGGSVSTLTIQRTQQEDSAVYLCASSFRLAGSYEQYFGPGTRLTVT.

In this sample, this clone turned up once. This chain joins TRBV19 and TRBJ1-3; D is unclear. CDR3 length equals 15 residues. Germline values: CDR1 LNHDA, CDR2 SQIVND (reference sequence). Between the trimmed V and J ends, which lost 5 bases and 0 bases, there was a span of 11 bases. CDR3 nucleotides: TGTGCCAGTAGTCAAGTCGGGTACTCTGGAAACACCATATATTTT. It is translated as CASSQVGYSGNTIYF.

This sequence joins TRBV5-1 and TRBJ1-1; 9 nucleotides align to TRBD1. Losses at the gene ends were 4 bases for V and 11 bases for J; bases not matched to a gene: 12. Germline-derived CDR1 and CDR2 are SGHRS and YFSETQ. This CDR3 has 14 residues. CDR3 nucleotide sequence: TGCGCCAGCAGCCCCGGACAGGGGCAATCTAGTGCTTTCTTT. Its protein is CASSPGQGQSSAFF.

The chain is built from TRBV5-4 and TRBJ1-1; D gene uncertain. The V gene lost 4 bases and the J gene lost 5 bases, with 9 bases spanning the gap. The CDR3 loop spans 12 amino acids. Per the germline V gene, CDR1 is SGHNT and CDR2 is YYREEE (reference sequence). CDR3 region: CASSPGRTEAFF. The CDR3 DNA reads TGTGCCAGCAGCCCCGGGAGGACTGAAGCTTTCTTT.

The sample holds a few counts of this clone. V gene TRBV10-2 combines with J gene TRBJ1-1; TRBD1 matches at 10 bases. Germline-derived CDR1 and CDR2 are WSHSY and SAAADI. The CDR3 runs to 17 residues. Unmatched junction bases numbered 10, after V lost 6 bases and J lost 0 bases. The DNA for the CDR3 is TGCGCCAGCAGCAATCGACAGGGGGCGAGGCTGAACACTGAAGCTTTCTTT. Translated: CASSNRQGARLNTEAFF.

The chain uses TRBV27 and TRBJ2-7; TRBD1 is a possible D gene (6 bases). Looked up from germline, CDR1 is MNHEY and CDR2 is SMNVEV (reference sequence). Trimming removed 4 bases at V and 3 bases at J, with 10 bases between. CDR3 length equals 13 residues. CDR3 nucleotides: TGTGCCAGCAGTTCGTGGGACAACTACGAGCAGTACTTC. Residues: CASSSWDNYEQYF.

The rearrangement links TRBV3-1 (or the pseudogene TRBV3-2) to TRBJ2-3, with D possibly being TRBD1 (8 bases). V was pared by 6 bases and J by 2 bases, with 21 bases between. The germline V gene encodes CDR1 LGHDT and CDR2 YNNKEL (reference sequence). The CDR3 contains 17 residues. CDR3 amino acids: CASSSQGVGTTTDTQYF. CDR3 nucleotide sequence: TGTGCCAGCAGTTCACAGGGGGTGGGGACTACCACAGATACGCAGTATTTT.

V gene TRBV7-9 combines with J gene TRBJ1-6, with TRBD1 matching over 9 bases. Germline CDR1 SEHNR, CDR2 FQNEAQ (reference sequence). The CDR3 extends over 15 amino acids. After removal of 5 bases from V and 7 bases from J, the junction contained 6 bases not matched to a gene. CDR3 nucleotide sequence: TGTGCCAGCAGCCAAACAGGGGGCAAGAATTCACCCCTCCACTTT. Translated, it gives CASSQTGGKNSPLHF. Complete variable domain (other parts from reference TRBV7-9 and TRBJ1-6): DTGVSQNPRHKITKRGQNVTFRCDPISEHNRLYWYRQTLGQGPEFLTYFQNEAQLEKSRLLSDRFSAERPKGSFSTLEIQRTEQGDSAMYLCASSQTGGKNSPLHFGNGTRLTVT.

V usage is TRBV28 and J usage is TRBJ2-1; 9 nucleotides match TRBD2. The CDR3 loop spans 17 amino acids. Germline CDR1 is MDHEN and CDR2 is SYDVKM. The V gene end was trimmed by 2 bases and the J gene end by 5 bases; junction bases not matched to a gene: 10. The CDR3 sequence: CASSLRLAEGTDNEQFF. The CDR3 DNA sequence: TGTGCCAGCAGTTTACGACTAGCGGAGGGAACCGACAATGAGCAGTTCTTC.

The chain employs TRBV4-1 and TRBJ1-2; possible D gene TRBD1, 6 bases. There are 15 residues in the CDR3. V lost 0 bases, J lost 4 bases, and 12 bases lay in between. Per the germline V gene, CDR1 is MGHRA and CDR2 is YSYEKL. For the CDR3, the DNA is TGCGCCAGCAGCCAAGAGTGGACAGTACCCTATGGCTACACCTTC. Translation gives CASSQEWTVPYGYTF.

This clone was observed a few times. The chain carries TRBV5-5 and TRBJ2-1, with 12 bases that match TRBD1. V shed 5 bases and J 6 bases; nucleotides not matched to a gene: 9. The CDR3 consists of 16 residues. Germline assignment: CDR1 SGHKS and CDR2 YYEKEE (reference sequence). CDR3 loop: CASSHTRDRGPNEQFF. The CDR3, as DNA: TGTGCCAGCAGTCACACCCGGGACAGGGGGCCCAATGAGCAGTTCTTC.

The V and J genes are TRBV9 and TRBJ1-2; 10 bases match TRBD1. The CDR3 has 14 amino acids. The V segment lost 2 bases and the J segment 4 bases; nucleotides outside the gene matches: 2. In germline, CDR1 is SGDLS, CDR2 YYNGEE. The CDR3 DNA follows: TGTGCCAGCAGCGTGACAGGGGGCAGCTATGGCTACACCTTC. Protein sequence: CASSVTGGSYGYTF.

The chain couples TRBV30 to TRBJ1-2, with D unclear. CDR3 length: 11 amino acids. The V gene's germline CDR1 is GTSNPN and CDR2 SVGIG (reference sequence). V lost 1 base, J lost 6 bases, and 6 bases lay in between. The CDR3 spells CAWSDLNGYTF. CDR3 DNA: TGTGCCTGGAGTGACCTAAATGGCTACACCTTC.

CDR3 loop: CASSLGRRLAYNEQFF. The CDR3, as DNA: TGTGCCAGCAGCTTAGGGCGTAGATTAGCCTACAATGAGCAGTTCTTC. The chain is built from TRBV13 and TRBJ2-1; D ambiguous. The CDR3 is 16 residues long. Trimming stripped 0 bases from V and 2 bases from J, with 11 bases between. Germline CDR1 and CDR2: PRHDT and FYEKMQ (reference sequence). The whole variable domain, remainder taken from reference TRBV13 and TRBJ2-1, is AAGVIQSPRHLIKEKRETATLKCYPIPRHDTVYWYQQGPGQDPQFLISFYEKMQSDKGSIPDRFSAQQFSDYHSELNMSSLELGDSALYFCASSLGRRLAYNEQFFGPGTRLTVL.

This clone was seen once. The CDR3 region has the DNA TGCGCCAGCAGCCCCAACAGGGAACAAGAGACCCAGTACTTC. Its translation: CASSPNREQETQYF. J is TRBJ2-5 and V is TRBV4-3, with D possibly matching TRBD1 (6 bases). V was cut by 4 bases and J by 2 bases, with 11 bases left in between. This CDR3 has 14 residues. Germline lookup yields CDR1 LGHNA and CDR2 YSLEER.